This T cell receptor (beta chain) was identified during a study of CDR3 diversity in severe acne (dated 2019 in TCRdb). As for this clonotype: What this receptor recognizes is not known. Within one base of it there is no much larger clone, and no base qualities were kept.

The library came from PCR. Reads for this sample came from an Illumina HiSeq 2000. TCRdb trimmed public reads at Q25 via fastp, called clones via MiXCR and kept in-frame beta chains. When rows share a CDR3 protein, they turn into one entry using the most common DNA and genes. Within this sample are about 97,000 distinct CDR3 sequences, with about half of them counted one time only. Roughly an eighth of the sample is held by the ten biggest clonotypes. From the cysteine through the phenylalanine, the CDR3 covers 14 amino acids. Kept here is only the CDR3 DNA, which spans 42 bases and is read in frame from base 1. CDR1 and CDR2 are read off the germline V gene as SGDLS and YYNGEE. V lost 4 bases and J lost 9 bases, and the count of bases not matched to a germline gene is 10.

The V and J genes are TRBV9 and TRBJ2-5; TRBD1 aligns with 9 central bases. The source is a male donor with acne. The material sequenced was blood. For the CDR3, the sequence is CASSPTGGSQPQYF. The nucleotides are TGTGCCAGCAGCCCAACAGGGGGCAGTCAGCCCCAGTACTTC.